The 18 T cell receptor beta chains given below trace back to one sample, sequenced in a study of tumor and adjacent non-tumor tissue in lung cancer. No cell sorting was done before RNA was extracted from the tissue. TCRbeta libraries were built with three rounds of nested PCR, modified from ARM-PCR. TCRdb analysed the multiplex PCR reads with MiXCR anew, one entry per CDR3 protein. The sample holds fewer than 85,000 distinct CDR3 sequences; roughly 76% are singletons and the top ten take 10% to 15%. The material sequenced was lung tumor tissue. These receptors were obtained from a woman aged 45 to 65 with non-small cell lung cancer.

In its sample, this clonotype was seen once. The CDR3 does not close with the conserved phenylalanine or tryptophan, likely indicating a read error. The J gene is TRBJ2-7, the V gene TRBV6-5; D unclear. This CDR3 region has 15 residues. V was trimmed by 0 bases and J by 3 bases, leaving 12 bases between them. CDR1 and CDR2 from the germline V gene are MNHEY and SVGAGI. The CDR3 DNA reads TGTGCCAGCAGTTACTCGGCGAGAGTTATCTACGAGCAGTACTTA. Translation: CASSYSARVIYEQYL.

This clonotype was seen at least ten times. The V and J genes are TRBV28 and TRBJ1-2; TRBD1 matches at 7 bases. V shed 4 bases, J shed 6 bases, and the junction held 5 bases outside the gene matches. The CDR3 runs 13 residues. CDR1 MDHEN and CDR2 SYDVKM come from the germline V gene. The CDR3 here is CASSSGQEDGYTF. CDR3 in DNA: TGTGCCAGCAGTTCAGGACAGGAGGATGGCTACACCTTC.

A remark on this clonotype: A read error may account for a junction end that differs from germline. The chain is built from TRBV20-1 and TRBJ2-1; TRBD2 matches at 13 bases. Germline CDR1 and CDR2: DFQATT and SNEGSKA (reference sequence). CDR3 length: 14 amino acids. CDR3 bases: TGCAGTGTCGGGACTAGCGGGGCCAACAATGTGCAGTTCTTC. Its protein is CSVGTSGANNVQFF.

This clonotype has only one observation. One junction end disagrees with the germline gene, perhaps due to a read error. The chain joins TRBV20-1 to TRBJ2-1; 9 nucleotides align to TRBD2. This CDR3 spans 14 amino acids. The germline CDR1 and CDR2 sequences are DFQATT and SNEGSKA (reference sequence). The CDR3 region is CSARGLAGYNELLF. CDR3 DNA sequence: TGCAGTGCTAGAGGCCTAGCGGGATACAATGAGCTGTTATTC.

This clonotype was seen just once. The rearrangement uses TRBV6-1 and TRBJ1-5, with a tentative D call TRBD1 (5 bases). The end of the DNA fits TRBJ2-3 better, so the J call may be wrong. Germline V gene lookup returns CDR1 MNHNS and CDR2 SASEGT. The length of the CDR3 is 15 residues. DNA for the CDR3: TGTGCCAGCAGTGAAGCTCGTCCGGCCCCAGGGCCCCAGTATTTT. Translating gives CASSEARPAPGPQYF.

This clonotype has more than one count but fewer than ten. An end of the junction differs from the germline gene, which may be a read error. The chain links TRBV6-2 or TRBV6-3 to TRBJ1-4, with D possibly matching TRBD1 (5 bases). From germline, CDR1 is MNHEY and CDR2 SVGEGT. The CDR3 totals 14 residues. CDR3 sequence: CASSYGDLGEKLFF. As DNA, the CDR3 is TGTGCTAGCAGTTACGGGGACCTGGGTGAAAAACTGTTTTTT.

As for this clonotype: Sequence at one end of the junction differs from germline and may be a read error. J is TRBJ2-3 and V is TRBV6-1; D gene uncertain. Germline V gene data show CDR1 as MNHNS and CDR2 as SASEGT. CDR3 length equals 13 residues. CDR3 region: CVSSRNNADTQYF. CDR3 DNA sequence: TGTGTCAGCAGTCGGAACAACGCAGATACGCAGTATTTT.

The V call is TRBV20-1, the J call TRBJ2-1; 11 bases map to TRBD2. Germline V gene sequence: CDR1 DFQATT, CDR2 SNEGSKA (reference sequence). With 0 bases clipped from V and 4 bases from J, the junction kept 14 bases outside the gene matches. This CDR3 is 19 amino acids long. The CDR3 DNA reads TGCAGTGCTAGAGACACCGACCTAGGGGGACTAGCGGAATACAATGAGCAGTTCTTC. Its translation: CSARDTDLGGLAEYNEQFF.

With respect to this clonotype: Its ends do not fully match the called genes, so a read error is possible. The chain employs TRBV6-2 or TRBV6-3 and TRBJ1-1; D remains unclear. Germline assignment: CDR1 MNHEY and CDR2 SVGEGT. The CDR3 consists of 14 residues. CDR3 region: CTSSYSMGNTEAFF. CDR3 nucleotides: TGTACCAGCAGTTACTCGATGGGGAACACTGAAGCTTTCTTT.

In its sample, this clonotype was seen once. A junction end diverges from the germline sequence, so it may reflect a read error. The chain links TRBV20-1 to TRBJ2-7; maybe TRBD2 (5 bases). The germline V gene has CDR1 DFQATT and CDR2 SNEGSKA (reference sequence). CDR3 length: 13 residues. Here the CDR3 reads CSVRGRVSYERYF. Written as DNA, the CDR3 is TGCAGTGTTAGAGGGCGGGTCTCCTACGAGCGGTACTTC.

With regard to this clonotype: The junction differs from germline at one of its ends, possibly a read error. V gene TRBV11-2 combines with J gene TRBJ2-1, with 7 bases matching TRBD2. The germline V gene encodes CDR1 SGHAT and CDR2 FQNNGV. This CDR3 has 17 residues. The CDR3 reads CATTPEGGGSSYNGQFF. CDR3 in DNA: TGTGCCACCACCCCAGAGGGCGGGGGAAGCTCCTACAATGGGCAGTTTTTC.

Concerning this clonotype itself: A read error may account for a junction end that differs from germline. This rearrangement joins TRBV11-3 to TRBJ2-2; D tentatively fits TRBD1 or TRBD2 (5 bases each). In germline, CDR1 is SGHNT, CDR2 YENEEA. There are 15 residues in the CDR3. CDR3 DNA: TGTGCCAGCAGTCCCAGGGACCGGAACACCAGGGAGCTGTTTTTT. This translates into CASSPRDRNTRELFF.

This chain uses TRBV4-2 with TRBJ1-2, with D uncertain. Looked up from germline, CDR1 is LGHNA and CDR2 is YNFKEQ. The CDR3 extends over 13 amino acids. Trimming cost V 8 bases and J 4 bases, with 14 bases left between them. For the CDR3, the DNA is TGTGCCAGCTGCCGAGATTCGGGCTATGGCTACACCTTC. Its translation: CASCRDSGYGYTF.

Details on this clonotype: One junction end does not reproduce the germline sequence, and a read error may be involved. This chain joins TRBV6-5 and TRBJ2-1; 8 bases map to TRBD1. From germline, CDR1 is MNHEY and CDR2 SVGAGI. The CDR3 spans 15 residues. The CDR3 region is CTSSSLTGEVNEQFF. In DNA, the CDR3 is TGTACCAGCAGTTCATTGACAGGGGAAGTAAATGAGCAGTTCTTC.

The chain carries TRBV12-3 or TRBV12-4 and TRBJ2-7, with D hard to call. CDR3 length equals 13 residues. V lost 6 bases, J lost 5 bases, and 14 bases lay in between. CDR3 amino acids: CASSPDTDDEQYF. The CDR3, as DNA: TGTGCCAGCAGCCCGGATACGGACGACGAGCAGTACTTC.

Notes on this clonotype: The junction shows a germline mismatch at one end, possibly a read error. V and J are TRBV29-1 and TRBJ1-4; a weak D match, TRBD1 (5 bases). Germline V gene data show CDR1 as SQVTM and CDR2 as ANQGSEA. This CDR3 region has 13 residues. For the CDR3, the DNA is TGCAGCGTTGACTCAGGGACGAGTGAAAAACTGTTCTTT. Protein sequence: CSVDSGTSEKLFF.

Turning to this clonotype: Its ends do not fully match the called genes, so a read error is possible. The genes are TRBV7-9 and TRBJ2-5; no clear D. CDR1 is SEHNR, CDR2 FQNEAQ, per germline (reference sequence). The length of the CDR3 is 16 residues. CDR3: CVSSLLPTRLSETQYF. The CDR3 DNA reads as TGTGTCAGCAGCTTACTTCCCACCAGGTTGTCGGAGACCCAGTACTTC. Variable domain in full (rest from reference TRBV7-9 and TRBJ2-5): DTGVSQNPRHKITKRGQNVTFRCDPISEHNRLYWYRQTLGQGPEFLTYFQNEAQLEKSRLLSDRFSAERPKGSFSTLEIQRTEQGDSAMYLCVSSLLPTRLSETQYFGPGTRLLVL.

A note on this clonotype: The junction differs from germline at one of its ends, possibly a read error. CDR3: CASSLRFTEAFF. For the CDR3, the DNA is TGTGCCAGCAGCTTACGATTCACTGAAGCCTTCTTT. This rearrangement joins TRBV11-2 to TRBJ1-1; D unclear. The CDR3 is 12 residues long. The germline CDR1 and CDR2 sequences are SGHAT and FQNNGV. The whole variable domain, filled in from reference TRBV11-2 and TRBJ1-1, reads EAGVAQSPRYKIIEKRQSVAFWCNPISGHATLYWYQQILGQGPKLLIQFQNNGVVDDSQLPKDRFSAERLKGVDSTLKIQPAKLEDSAVYLCASSLRFTEAFFGQGTRLTVV.